The 3 T cell receptor beta chains in this list originate from one sample, sequenced in a study of blood T cell repertoires in COVID-19. Clones were read by immunoSEQ multiplex PCR, and TCRdb kept only the in-frame ones, dropping some. The sample lists some 120,000 clones, 81% occurring once. Material: peripheral blood. The receptors here all came from a human donor in a cohort sampled during active COVID-19.

This chain uses TRBV2 with TRBJ2-7; a possible D gene is TRBD1 (6 bases). Germline loops: CDR1 SNHLY, CDR2 FYNNEI. The CDR3 runs 14 residues. V shed 5 bases and J shed 2 bases, with 13 bases lying between them. The CDR3 sequence is CASSPTTGTYEQYF. The CDR3 nucleotides read TGTGCCAGCAGTCCTACCACAGGGACCTACGAGCAGTACTTC.

This rearrangement joins TRBV6-5 to TRBJ1-3; D is ambiguous. Germline assignment: CDR1 MNHEY and CDR2 SVGAGI. Trimming pared 4 bases from V and 0 bases from J, leaving 4 bases between. CDR3 length: 13 residues. In nucleotides, the CDR3 is TGTGCCAGCAGTTCCTACTCTGGAAACACCATATATTTT. It yields the protein CASSSYSGNTIYF.

This sequence joins TRBV6-5 and TRBJ1-2, with 11 bases identical to TRBD1. With V trimmed by 7 bases and J by 3 bases, 4 bases remained unmatched. Germline lookup yields CDR1 MNHEY and CDR2 SVGAGI. The CDR3 is 14 residues long. Written as DNA, the CDR3 is TGTGCCAGCATTAAGGACAGGGGGCACTATGGCTACACCTTC. Its translation is CASIKDRGHYGYTF.